Listed below are T cell receptor beta chains from one sample, sequenced in a study of blood T cell repertoires in COVID-19. The method was immunoSEQ multiplex PCR; TCRdb's version includes in-frame clones alone and lacks a portion of them. The sample has approximately 77,000 clones; about 91% are singletons. Source material: peripheral blood. The receptors here all came from a woman older than 75 with acute or convalescent COVID-19. CDR3s include the opening cysteine and the closing phenylalanine or tryptophan. Each record gives: J gene, V gene, clone size, D gene, CDR3 protein, CDR3 DNA. A D gene is named only where the DNA matches it firmly. The listing skips clone size in some rows; elsewhere it reads once, few, many or a size class.

>TRBJ2-7|TRBV7-2|.|.
CASSGAGIPGVAPYEQYF
TGTGCCAGCAGTGGGGCGGGGATTCCCGGGGTAGCGCCCTACGAGCAGTACTTC
>TRBJ2-3|TRBV14|.|.
CASSHFLDPSTDTQYF
TGTGCCAGCAGCCATTTCCTAGATCCTAGCACAGATACGCAGTATTTT
>TRBJ1-2|TRBV29-1|.|.
CSVGTGAVPTYGYTF
TGCAGCGTTGGCACAGGCGCCGTCCCTACCTATGGCTACACCTTC
>TRBJ1-1|TRBV6-5|once|TRBD1
CASRSDRGRGTEAFF
TGTGCCAGCAGATCGGACAGGGGGCGCGGAACTGAAGCTTTCTTT
>TRBJ1-1|TRBV19|.|TRBD1
CASSRNRGRTEAFF
TGTGCCAGTAGTAGAAACAGGGGGCGAACTGAAGCTTTCTTT
>TRBJ1-1|TRBV5-6|.|.
CASSMVGASQTEAFF
TGTGCCAGCAGCATGGTGGGGGCGAGCCAAACTGAAGCTTTCTTT
>TRBJ1-3|TRBV12-5|.|.
CASGLVLSPGNTIYF
TGTGCTAGTGGTTTGGTCCTGTCCCCTGGAAACACCATATATTTT
>TRBJ2-1|TRBV18|.|.
CASSPFGGSSYNEQFF
TGTGCCAGCTCACCATTTGGCGGATCCTCCTACAATGAGCAGTTCTTC
>TRBJ2-1|TRBV5-4|.|TRBD2
CASSLGGLAGTRSVNEQFF
TGTGCCAGCAGCTTGGGTGGCCTAGCGGGAACCCGTTCGGTCAATGAGCAGTTCTTC
>TRBJ2-1|TRBV3-1/TRBV3-2|.|TRBD2
CASSRSTSFPYNEQFF
TGTGCCAGCAGCCGATCGACTAGCTTCCCCTACAATGAGCAGTTCTTC
>TRBJ2-7|TRBV3-1/TRBV3-2|.|TRBD2
CASRSSGGGKYEQYF
TGTGCCAGCAGGAGCTCAGGCGGGGGAAAATACGAGCAGTACTTC
>TRBJ2-3|TRBV19|.|TRBD1
CASSPDRGQRTDTQYF
TGTGCCAGTAGCCCGGACAGGGGGCAGAGGACAGATACGCAGTATTTT
>TRBJ1-2|TRBV28|.|.
CASYAGSDGYTF
TGTGCCAGCTACGCAGGCTCGGATGGCTACACCTTC
>TRBJ2-3|TRBV9|once|TRBD2
CASSVGAGDTDTQYF
TGTGCCAGCAGCGTCGGGGCGGGGGACACAGATACGCAGTATTTT
>TRBJ2-5|TRBV20-1|.|TRBD2
CSASPGLAGWETQYF
TGCAGTGCTAGTCCAGGACTAGCGGGCTGGGAGACCCAGTACTTC
>TRBJ2-3|TRBV29-1|few|.
CSVGGTHTDTQYF
TGCAGCGTAGGAGGGACTCACACAGATACGCAGTATTTT
>TRBJ2-7|TRBV25-1|.|TRBD1
CASSETGDYEQYF
TGTGCCAGCAGTGAGACAGGGGACTACGAGCAGTACTTC
>TRBJ1-2|TRBV6-6|.|.
CASSDRNPNYGYTF
TGTGCCAGCAGTGACAGGAACCCTAACTATGGCTACACCTTC
>TRBJ1-1|TRBV5-6|once|.
CASSFRWNTEAFF
TGTGCCAGCAGCTTTCGGTGGAACACTGAAGCTTTCTTT
>TRBJ2-3|TRBV4-2|.|TRBD2
CASSQEGTSGLAGQYF
TGTGCCAGCAGCCAGGAAGGGACTAGCGGGCTTGCGGGGCAGTATTTT
>TRBJ2-7|TRBV9|.|.
CASSVDSMESSSHKTDYEQYF
TGTGCCAGCAGCGTAGACTCTATGGAAAGTAGTAGCCATAAAACTGACTACGAGCAGTACTTC
>TRBJ1-6|TRBV7-2|.|.
CASSLWTENSPLHF
TGTGCCAGCAGCCTTTGGACAGAAAATTCACCCCTCCACTTT
>TRBJ2-5|TRBV7-9|.|.
CASSWGGLTETQYF
TGTGCCAGCAGCTGGGGGGGCCTAACGGAGACCCAGTACTTC
>TRBJ2-2|TRBV5-1|.|TRBD1
CASSTQGARNTGELFF
TGCGCCAGCAGCACCCAGGGGGCAAGGAACACCGGGGAGCTGTTTTTT
>TRBJ2-1|TRBV7-6|.|.
CASSLRTNDNEQFF
TGTGCCAGCAGCCTACGGACTAACGACAATGAGCAGTTCTTC
>TRBJ2-1|TRBV18|.|.
CASSPPSGINEQFF
TGTGCCAGCTCACCACCGTCAGGGATCAATGAGCAGTTCTTC
>TRBJ1-4|TRBV19|.|.
CASSTDIRVSNEKLFF
TGTGCCAGTAGTACCGACATAAGAGTCAGTAATGAAAAACTGTTTTTT
>TRBJ2-2|TRBV7-2|.|TRBD2
CASSFSGGANTGELFF
TGTGCCAGCAGCTTCAGCGGGGGGGCCAACACCGGGGAGCTGTTTTTT
>TRBJ2-2|TRBV9|.|TRBD1
CASSVGLGGTGNTGELFF
TGTGCCAGCAGCGTAGGGTTAGGTGGGACAGGGAACACCGGGGAGCTGTTTTTT
>TRBJ1-4|TRBV6-6|.|.
CASSPRGADNEKLFF
TGTGCCAGCAGTCCCCGGGGGGCGGATAATGAAAAACTGTTTTTT
>TRBJ1-5|TRBV6-5|.|.
CASSYSGGGQPQHF
TGTGCCAGCAGTTACAGCGGGGGGGGCCAGCCCCAGCATTTT
>TRBJ1-5|TRBV27|.|.
CASRRSGGNQPQHF
TGTGCCAGCAGAAGATCCGGGGGCAATCAGCCCCAGCATTTT
>TRBJ2-7|TRBV11-2|.|.
CASSPGTPYEQYF
TGTGCCAGCAGCCCCGGGACTCCATACGAGCAGTACTTC
>TRBJ2-7|TRBV10-2|.|TRBD2
CASRSGTSGYEQYF
TGCGCCAGCAGATCCGGGACTAGCGGTTACGAGCAGTACTTC
>TRBJ1-2|TRBV6-1|.|TRBD1
CASSEYRGPNYGYTF
TGTGCCAGCAGTGAATACAGGGGCCCTAACTATGGCTACACCTTC
>TRBJ1-5|TRBV5-6|.|.
CASSLSGAGSNQPQHF
TGTGCCAGCAGCTTATCGGGCGCGGGGAGCAATCAGCCCCAGCATTTT
>TRBJ2-1|TRBV5-1|few|.
CASSPNAGVPTDEQFF
TGCGCCAGCAGCCCAAACGCAGGGGTACCCACGGATGAGCAGTTCTTC
>TRBJ2-3|TRBV5-4|.|TRBD1
CASSRQGGLTDTQYF
TGTGCCAGCAGCCGACAGGGTGGGTTGACAGATACGCAGTATTTT
>TRBJ2-1|TRBV3-1/TRBV3-2|medium-sized|.
CASSFDTYNEQFF
TGTGCCAGCAGCTTCGACACTTACAATGAGCAGTTCTTC
>TRBJ2-3|TRBV12-5|once|TRBD2
CASGLGLAESTDTQYF
TGTGCTAGTGGTTTGGGACTAGCGGAAAGCACAGATACGCAGTATTTT
>TRBJ2-1|TRBV15|.|.
CATSSGVGVSAYNEQFF
TGTGCCACCAGCTCAGGGGTGGGGGTTTCGGCTTACAATGAGCAGTTCTTC
>TRBJ2-5|TRBV9|once|TRBD1
CASSPGGRGLRETQYF
TGTGCCAGCAGCCCTGGTGGCAGGGGGCTTCGGGAGACCCAGTACTTC
>TRBJ2-7|TRBV6-5|.|.
CASNRPGGLIYEQYF
TGTGCCAGCAACCGACCAGGGGGACTCATATACGAGCAGTACTTC
>TRBJ1-2|TRBV13|.|.
CASSPTTDRNYGYTF
TGTGCCAGCAGCCCAACGACAGACCGTAACTATGGCTACACCTTC
>TRBJ2-3|TRBV7-7|.|TRBD1
CASGPGQGRDTQYF
TGTGCTAGCGGCCCGGGACAGGGTAGGGATACGCAGTATTTT
>TRBJ1-6|TRBV4-3|.|.
CASSPGSSYNSPLHF
TGCGCCAGCAGCCCGGGGAGCTCCTATAATTCACCCCTCCACTTT
>TRBJ2-5|TRBV10-3|.|TRBD2
CAISDRAGGGETQYF
TGTGCCATCAGTGATAGAGCGGGAGGAGGGGAGACCCAGTACTTC
>TRBJ1-1|TRBV4-2|few|.
CASSPPTGNTEAFF
TGTGCCAGCAGCCCACCCACGGGGAATACTGAAGCTTTCTTT